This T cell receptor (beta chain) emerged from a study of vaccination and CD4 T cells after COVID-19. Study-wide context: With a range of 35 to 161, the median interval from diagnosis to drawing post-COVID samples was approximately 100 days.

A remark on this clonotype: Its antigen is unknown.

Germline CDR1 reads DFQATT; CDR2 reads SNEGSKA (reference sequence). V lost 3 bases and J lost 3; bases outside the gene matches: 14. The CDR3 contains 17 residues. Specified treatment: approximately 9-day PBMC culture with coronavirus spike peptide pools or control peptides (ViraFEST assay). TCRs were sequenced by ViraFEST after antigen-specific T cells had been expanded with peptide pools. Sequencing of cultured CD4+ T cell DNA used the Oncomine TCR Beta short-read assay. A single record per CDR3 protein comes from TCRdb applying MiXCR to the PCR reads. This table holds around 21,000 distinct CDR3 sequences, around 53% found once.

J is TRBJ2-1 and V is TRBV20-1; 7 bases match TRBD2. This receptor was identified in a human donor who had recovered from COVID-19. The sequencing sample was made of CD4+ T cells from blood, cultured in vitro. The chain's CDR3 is CSARASGVTTVYNEQFF. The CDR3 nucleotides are TGCAGTGCTAGGGCTAGCGGCGTTACAACAGTCTACAATGAGCAGTTCTTC.